Shown below are 30 T cell receptor beta chains from a single sample sequenced in a study of identical twins. One entry per CDR3 protein results from TCRdb running MiXCR on the 5' RACE reads. Of fewer than 800,000 distinct CDR3 sequences listed, about 7.6% are singletons. This same sample was also part of a study on yellow fever vaccine responses in identical twins.

Sequencing was performed on PBMCs. These receptors were obtained from a woman younger than 30 in good health.

The rearrangement joins TRBV5-1 to TRBJ2-1; 8 bases align to TRBD1. V was clipped by 5 bases and J by 5 bases; unmatched bases: 9. The germline V gene encodes CDR1 SGHRS and CDR2 YFSETQ. The CDR3 has 15 amino acids. CDR3 amino acids: CASRDRTGKNNEQFF. The CDR3 DNA sequence: TGCGCCAGCAGGGATCGGACAGGGAAGAACAATGAGCAGTTCTTC.

This clonotype occurred many times. This chain connects TRBV7-6 to TRBJ1-3, with D unresolved. Germline values: CDR1 SGHVS, CDR2 FNYEAQ. The CDR3 loop spans 13 amino acids. Between the trimmed V and J ends, which lost 5 bases and 7 bases, there was a span of 12 bases. The CDR3, as DNA: TGTGCCAGCAGCGACACCCGCGGGAACACCATATATTTT. Encoded protein: CASSDTRGNTIYF.

This clonotype was counted a few times. This chain joins TRBV12-3 or TRBV12-4 and TRBJ1-5, with D possibly matching TRBD1 (5 bases). This CDR3 has 16 residues. V lost 3 bases, J lost 3 bases, and 15 bases lay in between. The DNA of the CDR3 is TGTGCCAGCAGTTTTTCTCTTGGGGGGAACAATCAGCCCCAGCATTTT. This gives the protein CASSFSLGGNNQPQHF.

The table lists this clonotype with a few counts. V is TRBV7-9 and J is TRBJ2-3; D is uncertain. This CDR3 has 17 amino acids. Per the germline V gene, CDR1 is SEHNR and CDR2 is FQNEAQ (reference sequence). V gave up 1 base and J gave up 2 bases, with 16 bases separating them. DNA for the CDR3: TGTGCCAGCAGCTTAGAGTTTGGGCGGAACCCCACAGATACGCAGTATTTT. Translation gives CASSLEFGRNPTDTQYF.

This clonotype was counted only a few times. The chain has TRBV7-9 and TRBJ2-2; D may be TRBD1 or TRBD2 (6 bases each). Germline values: CDR1 SEHNR, CDR2 FQNEAQ (reference sequence). The CDR3 is made up of 16 amino acids. Trimming left V 3 bases short and J 5 bases short, with 16 bases between. CDR3 in DNA: TGTGCCAGCAGCTTCCCTGGAGGGGGAGGTACCGGGGAGCTGTTTTTT. Translating it yields CASSFPGGGGTGELFF.

In DNA, the CDR3 is TGTGCCAGTCAGTACGCGGGAGGCCCTAACAATGAGCAGTTCTTC. Its protein product is CASQYAGGPNNEQFF. V usage is TRBV6-4 and J usage is TRBJ2-1, with 8 bases lining up with TRBD2. CDR1 and CDR2 (germline): MRHNA, SNTAGT. The CDR3 covers 15 residues. V shed 9 bases and J 5 bases; nucleotides not matched to a gene: 12.

This clonotype appeared a few times. DNA for the CDR3: TGTGCCAGCAGTTACTCTGGGGCCCTTGCCTACAATGAGCAGTTCTTC. This sequence encodes CASSYSGALAYNEQFF. This chain joins TRBV6-5 and TRBJ2-1; possible D gene TRBD1, 5 bases. Germline CDR1 and CDR2: MNHEY and SVGAGI. The CDR3 sequence is 16 residues long. Trimming took 0 bases from V and 2 from J, leaving 11 bases between them.

This clonotype showed up just a few times. This chain links TRBV20-1 with TRBJ1-1; D unresolved. V dropped 5 bases and J dropped 1 base, with 5 bases sitting between them. From germline, CDR1 is DFQATT and CDR2 SNEGSKA (reference sequence). The CDR3 extends over 11 amino acids. DNA of the CDR3: TGCAGTGCTTTCAAGAACACTGAAGCTTTCTTT. This codes for CSAFKNTEAFF.

The chain carries TRBV7-8 and TRBJ1-5; D unresolved. V was clipped by 5 bases and J by 3 bases, with 8 bases between them. From germline, CDR1 is SGHVS and CDR2 FQNEAQ. The CDR3 sequence is 13 residues long. The CDR3 sequence: CASSTGLNQPQHF. The CDR3 region has the DNA TGTGCCAGCAGCACGGGTCTCAATCAGCCCCAGCATTTT.

The chain carries TRBV6-1 and TRBJ1-1, with D tentatively TRBD1 (5 bases). Germline CDR1 is MNHNS and CDR2 is SASEGT. This CDR3 has 14 residues. The V end was cut by 2 bases, the J end by 7 bases, with 14 bases between. CDR3 in amino acids: CASSEPGGRFEAFF. In DNA form, the CDR3 reads TGTGCCAGCAGTGAACCTGGGGGACGATTTGAAGCTTTCTTT.

This clonotype turned up a few times. The V call is TRBV5-5, the J call TRBJ2-2; the match to TRBD1 covers 7 bases. CDR3 length equals 15 residues. In germline, CDR1 is SGHKS, CDR2 YYEKEE (reference sequence). J lost 4 bases, V lost 2 bases, and 5 bases had no gene match. The CDR3 DNA reads as TGTGCCAGCAGCTTAGGACAGGCTATCACCGGGGAGCTGTTTTTT. Translation gives CASSLGQAITGELFF.

In this sample, this clonotype turned up a few times. This chain links TRBV11-2 with TRBJ2-1; no clear D gene. Germline V gene data show CDR1 as SGHAT and CDR2 as FQNNGV. The CDR3 consists of 13 residues. V lost 8 bases and J lost 6, with 14 bases in between. The CDR3 region is CASGAGQPNEQFF. The CDR3 DNA reads as TGTGCCAGCGGCGCTGGGCAGCCCAATGAGCAGTTCTTC. Combining the CDR3 with reference TRBV11-2 and TRBJ2-1 gives the whole variable domain EAGVAQSPRYKIIEKRQSVAFWCNPISGHATLYWYQQILGQGPKLLIQFQNNGVVDDSQLPKDRFSAERLKGVDSTLKIQPAKLEDSAVYLCASGAGQPNEQFFGPGTRLTVL.

This clonotype occurred a few times. The chain employs TRBV7-3 and TRBJ2-1; D may be TRBD1 (6 bases). Germline lookup yields CDR1 SGHTA and CDR2 FQGTGA. The CDR3 contains 15 residues. V dropped 2 bases and J dropped 2 bases, with 10 bases sitting between them. The DNA for the CDR3 is TGTGCCAGCAGCTTAGGAAGGACAGCCTACAATGAGCAGTTCTTC. It encodes CASSLGRTAYNEQFF.

This clonotype occurred many times. The chain combines TRBV10-1 with TRBJ2-1, with D perhaps matching TRBD1 (6 bases). Deletions cut 5 bases from V and 2 bases from J, with 10 bases between. Germline V gene lookup returns CDR1 WNHNN and CDR2 SYGVQD (reference sequence). The CDR3 covers 14 residues. CDR3 DNA sequence: TGCGCCAGCAGTTCGGGACAAGCCTACAATGAGCAGTTCTTC. Translating it yields CASSSGQAYNEQFF.

This clonotype has more than one count but fewer than ten. This chain uses TRBV7-8 with TRBJ2-1, with 10 bases that match TRBD2. The CDR3 is 18 amino acids. The J segment lost 5 bases and the V segment lost 3 bases, leaving 13 bases of the junction unmatched. CDR1 is SGHVS and CDR2 is FQNEAQ in the germline V gene. The CDR3 nucleotides are TGTGCCAGCAGCTTCTCACTAGCGGGAAAAAGAGACGACAATGAGCAGTTCTTC. Residues: CASSFSLAGKRDDNEQFF. The whole variable domain, remainder taken from reference TRBV7-8 and TRBJ2-1, is GAGVSQSPRYKVAKRGQDVALRCDPISGHVSLFWYQQALGQGPEFLTYFQNEAQLDKSGLPSDRFFAERPEGSVSTLKIQRTQQEDSAVYLCASSFSLAGKRDDNEQFFGPGTRLTVL.

A few counts support this clonotype. The rearrangement joins TRBV4-1 to TRBJ2-3, with D perhaps TRBD2 (6 bases). The CDR3 has 17 residues. Germline CDR1 MGHRA, CDR2 YSYEKL. The V end lost 4 bases, the J end lost 2 bases, and 19 bases lay between the germline ends. CDR3 sequence: CASSRNRDSSFTDTQYF. CDR3 bases: TGCGCCAGCAGCCGAAACCGGGACTCCTCTTTCACAGATACGCAGTATTTT.

This clonotype was found many times. The genes are TRBV10-3 and TRBJ2-7; weak D call: TRBD2 (6 bases). Deletions cut 4 bases from V and 5 bases from J, with 15 bases between. The CDR3 is 14 residues long. Per the germline V gene, CDR1 is ENHRY and CDR2 is SYGVKD. The CDR3 loop reads CAISAGGGIHEQYF. The CDR3 DNA reads TGTGCCATCAGTGCGGGCGGCGGGATTCACGAGCAGTACTTC.

Many counts were recorded for this clonotype. The rearrangement uses TRBV12-3 or TRBV12-4 and TRBJ2-7, with TRBD2 matching over 8 bases. J gave up 4 bases and V 10 bases, and 15 bases lay outside the gene matches. The CDR3 is 15 amino acids. CDR3 in amino acids: CATAPSSGRGYEQYF. The CDR3 nucleotides read TGTGCCACCGCTCCTTCAAGCGGGAGAGGGTACGAGCAGTACTTC.

This clonotype was found a few times. This rearrangement joins TRBV6-1 to TRBJ1-2; D unresolved. This CDR3 spans 14 amino acids. V dropped 2 bases and J dropped 4 bases, with 11 bases sitting between them. Germline V CDR1 and CDR2: MNHNS, SASEGT. Here the CDR3 DNA reads TGTGCCAGCAGTGAACTGGGCAGTCTCTATGGCTACACCTTC. Encoded protein: CASSELGSLYGYTF.

This clonotype was found a few times. The chain recombines TRBV4-1 with TRBJ2-1; D possibly corresponds to TRBD1 (6 bases). The CDR3 extends over 15 amino acids. The germline CDR1 and CDR2 sequences are MGHRA and YSYEKL. The germline V and J ends were trimmed by 4 bases and 8 bases, with 18 bases remaining between them. The CDR3 DNA sequence: TGCGCCAGCAGCCTAGTCCAGGGGCTGGGCGATGAGCAGTTCTTC. Amino acid sequence: CASSLVQGLGDEQFF.

In its sample, this clonotype was seen many times. This chain uses TRBV20-1 with TRBJ2-3; 11 nucleotides align to TRBD2. V lost 5 bases and J lost 4; bases outside the gene matches: 8. Per the germline V gene, CDR1 is DFQATT and CDR2 is SNEGSKA (reference sequence). The CDR3 is 15 residues long. The CDR3, as DNA: TGCAGTGCTGGGGTAGCGGGAGGGAGGGCAGATACGCAGTATTTT. Encoded protein: CSAGVAGGRADTQYF.

This clonotype was detected ten times or more. The chain uses TRBV11-2 and TRBJ2-1, with TRBD2 identical over 8 bases. This CDR3 has 11 amino acids. The V gene's germline CDR1 is SGHAT and CDR2 FQNNGV. V lost 10 bases and J lost 7; bases outside the gene matches: 3. The CDR3 sequence: CATGLANEQFF. CDR3 bases: TGTGCCACCGGACTAGCTAATGAGCAGTTCTTC.

The genes are TRBV12-3 or TRBV12-4 and TRBJ2-1, with D perhaps TRBD2 (6 bases). V was cut by 6 bases and J by 4 bases, with 19 bases left in between. This CDR3 is 16 amino acids long. CDR3 in amino acids: CASSTGTLRPYNEQFF. The DNA for the CDR3 is TGTGCCAGCAGCACGGGGACTCTCCGACCTTACAATGAGCAGTTCTTC.

This clonotype was found many times. The chain carries TRBV29-1 and TRBJ2-7; 7 bases match TRBD1. This CDR3 region has 13 residues. In germline, CDR1 is SQVTM, CDR2 ANQGSEA. J was trimmed by 2 bases and V by 3 bases; bases with no gene match: 4. CDR3 amino acids: CSVERDSPYEQYF. The CDR3 nucleotides are TGCAGCGTTGAGAGGGACAGTCCCTACGAGCAGTACTTC.

This clonotype has just a few counts. The chain has TRBV20-1 and TRBJ1-1; 8 bases are shared with TRBD1. V trimming: 3 bases; J trimming: 1 base; junction bases outside the gene matches: 4. Germline V CDR1 and CDR2: DFQATT, SNEGSKA (reference sequence). The CDR3 consists of 14 residues. CDR3 DNA sequence: TGCAGTGCTAGGCGGACAGGGCAGAACACTGAAGCTTTCTTT. Amino acids: CSARRTGQNTEAFF.

This clonotype occurred once. CDR3 nucleotides: TGCAGCGTCGGAAACGCTAACTATGGCTACACCTTC. Encoded protein: CSVGNANYGYTF. The chain carries TRBV29-1 and TRBJ1-2; unclear D gene. In germline, CDR1 is SQVTM, CDR2 ANQGSEA. The CDR3 is 12 amino acids. Trimming stripped 6 bases from V and 0 bases from J, with 8 bases between.

This clonotype occurred a few times. The rearrangement uses TRBV27 and TRBJ2-5, with 7 bases identical to TRBD2. Germline assignment: CDR1 MNHEY and CDR2 SMNVEV (reference sequence). V was clipped by 5 bases and J by 5 bases; unmatched bases: 20. CDR3 length: 18 amino acids. The CDR3 sequence: CASSPRIRLAGKMETQYF. In DNA, the CDR3 is TGTGCCAGCAGTCCCCGGATAAGGTTAGCGGGTAAAATGGAGACCCAGTACTTC.

The table lists this clonotype with many counts. The genes are TRBV5-5 and TRBJ2-3; the D gene could be TRBD1 or TRBD2 (5 bases each). Looked up from germline, CDR1 is SGHKS and CDR2 is YYEKEE (reference sequence). The germline V and J ends were trimmed by 0 bases and 0 bases, with 11 bases remaining between them. This CDR3 contains 16 residues. The CDR3 loop is CASSLVPGRSTDTQYF. DNA for the CDR3: TGTGCCAGCAGCTTGGTTCCGGGGCGAAGCACAGATACGCAGTATTTT.

The chain combines TRBV7-9 with TRBJ2-5; no definite D call. CDR3 length equals 12 residues. Germline CDR1 and CDR2: SEHNR and FQNEAQ (reference sequence). Trimming shortened V by 5 bases and J by 4 bases, and 8 bases separated the two germline ends. Written as DNA, the CDR3 is TGTGCCAGCAGCCTGTATCTAGAGACCCAGTACTTC. It is translated as CASSLYLETQYF.

This clonotype was seen ten or more times. V is TRBV5-1 and J is TRBJ1-5; D uncertain. The germline V gene encodes CDR1 SGHRS and CDR2 YFSETQ. There are 13 residues in the CDR3. The ends were cut back, 1 base at V and 5 bases at J, with 7 bases in the middle. CDR3 sequence: CASSLTADQPQHF. The CDR3 DNA reads as TGCGCCAGCAGCTTGACGGCTGATCAGCCCCAGCATTTT.